Following are 5 T cell receptor beta chains from one sample sequenced in a study of technical replicates of blood from a handful of donors. Assay: immunoSEQ multiplex PCR; the TCRdb copy retains only in-frame clones and omits some. The repertoire holds under 85,000 clones, roughly 97% seen once, with over 0.2% in the top ten. The sequenced sample was T cells isolated from PBMCs. These receptors came from a human donor in good health.

This chain links TRBV9 with TRBJ2-7; D is uncertain. Germline-derived CDR1 and CDR2 are SGDLS and YYNGEE. The CDR3 is 14 residues long. V was pared by 0 bases and J by 2 bases, with 9 bases between. The CDR3 protein is CASSVGGLPYEQYF. The CDR3 DNA follows: TGTGCCAGCAGCGTAGGAGGTTTACCCTACGAGCAGTACTTC.

The chain couples TRBV18 to TRBJ2-5, with 7 positions matching TRBD1. The V segment lost 3 bases and the J segment 5 bases; nucleotides outside the gene matches: 3. CDR1 and CDR2 from the germline V gene are KGHSH and LQKENI. The length of the CDR3 is 13 residues. The CDR3 spells CASSPGTVETQYF. For the CDR3, the DNA is TGTGCCAGCTCACCCGGGACAGTCGAGACCCAGTACTTC.

This sequence joins TRBV28 and TRBJ2-7; D might be TRBD1 (6 bases). The CDR3 covers 15 residues. From germline, CDR1 is MDHEN and CDR2 SYDVKM. Deletions cut 3 bases from V and 0 bases from J, with 12 bases between. As DNA, the CDR3 is TGTGCCAGCAGTTTCTATGGGACAAGCTCCTACGAGCAGTACTTC. The encoded protein is CASSFYGTSSYEQYF.

The chain links TRBV7-6 to TRBJ2-2, with 9 bases matching TRBD1. The CDR3 runs to 17 residues. V lost 1 base and J lost 4; bases outside the gene matches: 7. Germline values: CDR1 SGHVS, CDR2 FNYEAQ. The CDR3 DNA reads as TGTGCCAGCAGCTTAGTGGGGGGGACAGGGTTCACCGGGGAGCTGTTTTTT. Translating gives CASSLVGGTGFTGELFF.

This chain joins TRBV6-1 and TRBJ1-1; the match to TRBD1 covers 10 bases. CDR3 length: 15 amino acids. From germline, CDR1 is MNHNS and CDR2 SASEGT. V lost 6 bases and J lost 4; bases outside the gene matches: 8. The CDR3 DNA reads as TGTGCCAGCAGCATAATGACAGGGGGCGGCACTGAAGCTTTCTTT. Its protein is CASSIMTGGGTEAFF.